The 10 T cell receptor beta chains presented below share a single source sample, sequenced in a study of cytomegalovirus exposure and HLA in healthy donors. Amplification used 60 Vbeta primers and 13 Jbeta primers. The method was immunoSEQ multiplex PCR; TCRdb's version includes in-frame clones alone and lacks a portion of them. The sample holds 120,000 or so clones, 60% to 85% seen once. The specimen was PBMCs. These receptors all come from a man aged 25-40 years in good health and CMV-seronegative.

The chain has TRBV5-4 and TRBJ2-6; 12 nucleotides align to TRBD2. Germline trimming cut 5 bases from V and 0 bases from J; bases unmatched to any gene: 6. The germline CDR1 and CDR2 sequences are SGHNT and YYREEE (reference sequence). The CDR3 sequence is 18 residues long. CDR3 in DNA: TGTGCCAGCAGTCCCGGACTAGCGGGACCCTCTGGGGCCAACGTCCTGACTTTC. Amino acids: CASSPGLAGPSGANVLTF.

This chain uses TRBV7-9 with TRBJ1-1; D is unresolved. The germline V gene encodes CDR1 SEHNR and CDR2 FQNEAQ (reference sequence). This CDR3 region has 14 residues. Trimming removed 1 base from V and 1 base from J, with 7 bases in between. The CDR3 protein is CASSLGHPNTEAFF. In DNA form, the CDR3 reads TGTGCCAGCAGCTTAGGACACCCGAACACTGAAGCTTTCTTT.

The rearrangement links TRBV5-6 to TRBJ1-5, with a possible D match to TRBD1 (6 bases). The V gene lost 2 bases and the J gene lost 7 bases, with 16 bases spanning the gap. The germline gives CDR1 SGHDT, CDR2 YYEEEE. This CDR3 region has 15 residues. CDR3 protein: CASSLGRGQTQPQHF. DNA for the CDR3: TGTGCCAGCAGCTTAGGGCGGGGGCAGACGCAGCCCCAGCATTTT.

V gene TRBV10-3 combines with J gene TRBJ1-1; TRBD1 is a possible D gene (6 bases). The V gene lost 2 bases and the J gene lost 1 base, with 8 bases spanning the gap. Germline V gives CDR1 ENHRY, CDR2 SYGVKD. The CDR3 extends over 14 amino acids. Here the CDR3 reads CAISEDRTNTEAFF. The CDR3 DNA reads TGTGCCATCAGTGAGGACAGGACGAACACTGAAGCTTTCTTT.

The rearrangement links TRBV18 to TRBJ2-7; 7 positions match TRBD1. CDR1 and CDR2 (germline): KGHSH, LQKENI. CDR3 length equals 14 residues. V was clipped by 8 bases and J by 0 bases; unmatched bases: 7. In DNA form, the CDR3 reads TGTGCCAGCGGGTGGGACAGCCTCTCCTACGAGCAGTACTTC. Its translation is CASGWDSLSYEQYF.

CDR3 DNA: TGTGCCAGCAGGGTCTACAGTACCTTCTCCTACGAGCAGTACTTC. This sequence encodes CASRVYSTFSYEQYF. This chain connects TRBV27 to TRBJ2-7, with D unclear. From germline, CDR1 is MNHEY and CDR2 SMNVEV (reference sequence). This CDR3 is 15 amino acids long. The germline V and J ends were trimmed by 6 bases and 0 bases, with 15 bases remaining between them.

The chain recombines TRBV15 with TRBJ1-5, with 7 bases lining up with TRBD1. Looked up from germline, CDR1 is LNHNV and CDR2 is YYDKDF (reference sequence). Trimming at V came to 3 bases and at J to 4 bases, leaving 6 bases not matched to a gene. The CDR3 loop spans 15 amino acids. CDR3 protein: CATSSEQGKNQPQHF. In DNA, the CDR3 is TGTGCCACCAGCAGTGAACAGGGGAAGAATCAGCCCCAGCATTTT.

The chain uses TRBV7-8 and TRBJ2-5, with 11 bases fitting TRBD2. Germline CDR1 SGHVS, CDR2 FQNEAQ. Trimming took 0 bases from V and 3 from J; bases not matched to a gene: 9. CDR3 length: 18 residues. The CDR3 DNA sequence: TGTGCCAGCAGCTTAGCGTCTAGCGGGAGGTCCATAGAAGAGACCCAGTACTTC. It specifies CASSLASSGRSIEETQYF.

The J gene is TRBJ2-2, the V gene TRBV11-2; a possible D gene is TRBD2 (5 bases). Trimming stripped 3 bases from V and 5 bases from J, with 10 bases between. CDR1 is SGHAT and CDR2 is FQNNGV in the germline V gene. The CDR3 covers 14 residues. The DNA of the CDR3 is TGTGCCAGCAGCTTCGGGGAGAGGACCGGGGAGCTGTTTTTT. Translation gives CASSFGERTGELFF.

The V gene is TRBV5-1, the J gene TRBJ1-2; D is possibly TRBD1 (5 bases). From germline, CDR1 is SGHRS and CDR2 YFSETQ. Trimming pared 2 bases from V and 0 bases from J, leaving 17 bases between. The CDR3 is 17 residues long. The CDR3 nucleotides read TGCGCCAGCAGCTTAGGGCGGGGACGGGGACCTAACTATGGCTACACCTTC. It yields the protein CASSLGRGRGPNYGYTF.